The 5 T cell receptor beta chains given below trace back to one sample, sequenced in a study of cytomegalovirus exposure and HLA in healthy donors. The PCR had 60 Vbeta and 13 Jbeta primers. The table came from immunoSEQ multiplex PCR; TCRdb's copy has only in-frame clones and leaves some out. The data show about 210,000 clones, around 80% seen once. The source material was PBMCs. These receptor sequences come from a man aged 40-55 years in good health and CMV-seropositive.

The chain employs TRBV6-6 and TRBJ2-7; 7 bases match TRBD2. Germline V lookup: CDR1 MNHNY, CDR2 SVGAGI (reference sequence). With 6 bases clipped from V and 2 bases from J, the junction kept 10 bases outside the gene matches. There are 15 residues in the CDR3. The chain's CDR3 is CASSLAEGSTYEQYF. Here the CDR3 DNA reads TGTGCCAGCAGCCTAGCGGAGGGATCGACCTACGAGCAGTACTTC.

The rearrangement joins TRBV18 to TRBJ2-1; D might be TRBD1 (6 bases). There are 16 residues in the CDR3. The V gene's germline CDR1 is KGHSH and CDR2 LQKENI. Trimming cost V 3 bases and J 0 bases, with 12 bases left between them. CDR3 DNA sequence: TGTGCCAGCTCACCGTCAGGGGTTTTCTCCTACAATGAGCAGTTCTTC. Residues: CASSPSGVFSYNEQFF.

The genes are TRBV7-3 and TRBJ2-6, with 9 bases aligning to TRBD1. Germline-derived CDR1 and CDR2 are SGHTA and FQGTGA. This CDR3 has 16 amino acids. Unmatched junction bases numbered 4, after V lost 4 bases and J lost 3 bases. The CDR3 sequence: CASSSTGGYGANVLTF. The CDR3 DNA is TGTGCCAGCAGCTCAACAGGGGGCTATGGGGCCAACGTCCTGACTTTC.

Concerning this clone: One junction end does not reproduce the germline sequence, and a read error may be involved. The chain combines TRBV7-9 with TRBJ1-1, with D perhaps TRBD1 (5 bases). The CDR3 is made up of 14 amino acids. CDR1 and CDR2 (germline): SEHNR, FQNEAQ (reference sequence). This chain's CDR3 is CSSSPGVSNTEAFF. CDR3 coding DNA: TGTTCCAGCAGCCCGGGGGTCTCGAACACTGAAGCTTTCTTT.

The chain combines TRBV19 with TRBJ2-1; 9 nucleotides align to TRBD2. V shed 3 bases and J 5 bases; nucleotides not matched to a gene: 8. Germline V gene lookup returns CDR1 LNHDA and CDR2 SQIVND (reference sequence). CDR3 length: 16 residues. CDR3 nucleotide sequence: TGTGCCAGTAGTATCCAAGCGGGACTAGCTAACAATGAGCAGTTCTTC. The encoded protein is CASSIQAGLANNEQFF. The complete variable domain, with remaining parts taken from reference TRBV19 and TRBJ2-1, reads DGGITQSPKYLFRKEGQNVTLSCEQNLNHDAMYWYRQDPGQGLRLIYYSQIVNDFQKGDIAEGYSVSREKKESFPLTVTSAQKNPTAFYLCASSIQAGLANNEQFFGPGTRLTVL.